A selection of T cell receptor beta chains follows, all from one sample in a study of PD-1 blockade in classical Hodgkin lymphoma. Clones were sequenced by immunoSEQ multiplex PCR, and TCRdb holds only the in-frame ones, with some missing. The top ten clones hold under 15% of a sample with approximately 10,000 clones, more than 75% of them seen once. The sample was CD8+ T cells from blood. All receptors come from a human donor with classical Hodgkin lymphoma. CDR3s include the opening cysteine and the closing phenylalanine or tryptophan. A D gene is named only where the DNA matches it firmly. Rows may omit the clone size; those that give it use once, few, many or a size class.

abundance	d_gene	v_gene	j_gene	CDR3aa	CDR3nt
NA	NA	TRBV15	TRBJ2-7	CATSTRTAALSEQYF	TGTGCCACCAGCACTCGGACGGCCGCCCTTAGCGAGCAGTACTTC
NA	NA	TRBV7-6	TRBJ2-5	CASSGGLGRQETQYF	TGTGCCAGCAGTGGGGGTCTTGGCCGACAAGAGACCCAGTACTTC
NA	NA	TRBV5-6	TRBJ1-4	CASSEGRTNEKLFF	TGTGCCAGCAGCGAGGGAAGGACTAATGAAAAACTGTTTTTT
NA	TRBD1	TRBV5-8	TRBJ1-6	CASSSPPGTESSYNSPLHF	TGTGCCAGCAGCTCTCCACCCGGGACAGAGAGCTCCTATAATTCACCCCTCCACTTT
NA	NA	TRBV7-9	TRBJ2-7	CASSLGTYEQYF	TGTGCCAGCAGCTTAGGTACCTACGAGCAGTACTTC
NA	TRBD1	TRBV6-5	TRBJ1-2	CASSYGEGAAGYTF	TGTGCCAGCAGTTACGGGGAGGGGGCGGCCGGCTACACCTTC
NA	NA	TRBV2	TRBJ1-1	CASKAVRTEAFF	TGTGCCAGCAAGGCAGTTCGGACTGAAGCTTTCTTT
once	NA	TRBV9	TRBJ2-3	CASSVAGTSTDTQYF	TGTGCCAGCAGCGTAGCAGGGACAAGCACAGATACGCAGTATTTT
NA	NA	TRBV6-5	TRBJ1-1	CASSYSPIAGGTEAFF	TGTGCCAGCAGTTACTCACCGATCGCTGGGGGCACTGAAGCTTTCTTT
NA	NA	TRBV10-1	TRBJ2-7	CASSEGYEQYF	TGCGCCAGCAGTGAGGGCTACGAGCAGTACTTC
NA	NA	TRBV5-1	TRBJ2-7	CASSLRPPYEQYF	TGCGCCAGCAGCCTACGACCCCCCTACGAGCAGTACTTC
NA	NA	TRBV5-6	TRBJ2-7	CASSSDRRVTYEQYF	TGTGCCAGCAGCTCCGATCGTAGGGTTACCTACGAGCAGTACTTC
NA	NA	TRBV7-6	TRBJ2-5	CASSPGVARQETQYF	TGTGCCAGCAGTCCAGGGGTCGCCCGCCAAGAGACCCAGTACTTC
NA	TRBD1	TRBV27	TRBJ1-5	CASSSIPRQGDQPQHF	TGTGCCAGCAGTTCTATCCCGAGACAGGGGGACCAGCCCCAGCATTTT
NA	TRBD1	TRBV30	TRBJ1-5	CAWGTGANQPQHF	TGTGCCTGGGGGACAGGGGCTAATCAGCCCCAGCATTTT
NA	NA	TRBV10-3	TRBJ2-7	CAISVDTYEQYF	TGTGCCATCAGTGTGGACACCTACGAGCAGTACTTC
NA	NA	TRBV10-3	TRBJ2-1	CAISELREAYNEQFF	TGTGCCATCAGTGAGCTTAGGGAGGCCTACAATGAGCAGTTCTTC
NA	NA	TRBV14	TRBJ2-3	CASSQVSGTDTQYF	TGTGCCAGCAGCCAAGTCTCGGGGACAGATACGCAGTATTTT
NA	TRBD1	TRBV10-3	TRBJ2-3	CAISVDRGNTDTQYF	TGTGCCATCAGTGTAGACAGGGGAAACACAGATACGCAGTATTTT
few	NA	TRBV14	TRBJ1-2	CASSQVPRTEPNYGYTF	TGTGCCAGCAGCCAGGTACCTAGGACAGAACCGAACTATGGCTACACCTTC
NA	TRBD1	TRBV29-1	TRBJ2-7	CSVAGGGEQYF	TGCAGCGTTGCAGGGGGCGGCGAGCAGTACTTC
NA	TRBD1	TRBV7-9	TRBJ1-3	CASSVDRVGNTIYF	TGTGCCAGCAGCGTGGACAGGGTCGGAAACACCATATATTTT
NA	NA	TRBV28	TRBJ1-1	CASSPNREDTEAFF	TGTGCCAGCAGTCCGAACAGGGAGGACACTGAAGCTTTCTTT
NA	NA	TRBV9	TRBJ2-7	CASSGPGTPSYEQYF	TGTGCCAGCAGCGGTCCCGGGACACCGTCCTACGAGCAGTACTTC
few	NA	TRBV27	TRBJ1-2	CASSLSLRHGYTF	TGTGCCAGCAGTTTATCCCTCCGTCATGGCTACACCTTC
once	TRBD1	TRBV7-9	TRBJ2-3	CASSLDFEGASNTQYF	TGTGCCAGCAGCTTAGATTTTGAGGGGGCCTCAAATACGCAGTATTTT
once	NA	TRBV27	TRBJ1-2	CASSLSTASGYTF	TGTGCCAGCAGTTTATCCACGGCCTCTGGCTACACCTTC
NA	NA	TRBV7-3	TRBJ2-3	CASSLWAGTTDTQYF	TGTGCCAGCAGCTTATGGGCAGGGACCACAGATACGCAGTATTTT
once	TRBD1	TRBV28	TRBJ1-2	CASSRDSEILNYGYTF	TGTGCCAGCAGTCGGGACAGCGAAATCCTTAACTATGGCTACACCTTC
few	NA	TRBV6-5	TRBJ1-5	CASSFPGQPQHF	TGTGCCAGCAGTTTCCCGGGACAGCCCCAGCATTTT
NA	NA	TRBV19	TRBJ2-7	CASSNNGLTYEQYF	TGTGCCAGTAGTAACAATGGTCTAACCTACGAGCAGTACTTC
NA	TRBD1	TRBV2	TRBJ1-1	CASSEPLGQGPNTEAFF	TGTGCCAGCAGTGAACCCCTCGGACAGGGTCCGAACACTGAAGCTTTCTTT
NA	NA	TRBV6-5	TRBJ2-7	CATSDPYEQYF	TGTGCCACCTCCGACCCCTACGAGCAGTACTTC
few	TRBD2	TRBV11-2	TRBJ2-1	CASSFHRWGGPNEQFF	TGTGCCAGCAGCTTCCACCGGTGGGGGGGTCCCAATGAGCAGTTCTTC
NA	NA	TRBV27	TRBJ1-5	CASSAGWGDSNQPQHF	TGTGCCAGCAGTGCCGGATGGGGGGATAGCAATCAGCCCCAGCATTTT
NA	TRBD2	TRBV4-3	TRBJ2-3	CASSQEAGAWVSTDTQYF	TGCGCCAGCAGCCAAGAAGCGGGGGCGTGGGTCAGCACAGATACGCAGTATTTT
NA	NA	TRBV2	TRBJ1-6	CAIGRTFNSPLHF	TGTGCCATAGGACGGACCTTTAATTCACCCCTCCACTTT
NA	NA	TRBV11-3	TRBJ2-7	CASSLTPQGNYEQYF	TGTGCCAGCAGCTTAACGCCACAGGGCAACTACGAGCAGTACTTC
NA	NA	TRBV11-2	TRBJ1-5	CASSLEGNSNQPQHF	TGTGCCAGCAGCTTAGAGGGGAATAGCAATCAGCCCCAGCATTTT
NA	NA	TRBV2	TRBJ2-2	CASSGSPEGANTGELFF	TGTGCCAGCAGTGGGAGCCCGGAGGGGGCAAACACCGGGGAGCTGTTTTTT
NA	NA	TRBV5-1	TRBJ1-6	CASSLGTGYNSPLHF	TGCGCCAGCAGCTTGGGGACGGGTTACAATTCACCCCTCCACTTT
NA	NA	TRBV27	TRBJ2-7	CASSPRGGSFYEQYF	TGTGCCAGCAGCCCCCGTGGGGGTAGCTTCTACGAGCAGTACTTC
NA	NA	TRBV9	TRBJ2-2	CASSVAIWGTGELFF	TGTGCCAGCAGCGTAGCTATTTGGGGGACCGGGGAGCTGTTTTTT
few	TRBD1	TRBV9	TRBJ1-1	CASSVDIGNRGSSTEAFF	TGTGCCAGCAGCGTAGATATCGGGAACAGGGGTTCCAGTACTGAAGCTTTCTTT
NA	TRBD1	TRBV5-1	TRBJ1-2	CASSTGAAYGYTF	TGCGCCAGCAGCACAGGGGCGGCCTATGGCTACACCTTC
NA	TRBD1	TRBV4-3	TRBJ1-6	CASSPGTGEINSPLHF	TGCGCCAGCAGCCCGGGGACAGGGGAGATTAATTCACCCCTCCACTTT
NA	TRBD1	TRBV6-6	TRBJ2-7	CASGDSPYEQYF	TGTGCCAGCGGGGACAGCCCCTACGAGCAGTACTTC
NA	NA	TRBV29-1	TRBJ2-2	CSVEVQTPNTGELFF	TGCAGCGTTGAAGTTCAAACCCCGAACACCGGGGAGCTGTTTTTT
NA	NA	TRBV19	TRBJ2-7	CASSVQGSYEQYF	TGTGCCAGTAGTGTCCAGGGCTCCTACGAGCAGTACTTC
NA	NA	TRBV28	TRBJ1-2	CASSFLLERASYGYTF	TGTGCCAGCAGTTTCCTTCTAGAACGGGCCTCTTATGGCTACACCTTC
once	TRBD1	TRBV30	TRBJ1-5	CAWSATGIGPQHF	TGTGCCTGGAGTGCGACAGGGATTGGGCCCCAGCATTTT
NA	TRBD1	TRBV7-9	TRBJ2-5	CASSPTTQGVGETQYF	TGTGCCAGCAGCCCTACTACCCAGGGGGTAGGAGAGACCCAGTACTTC